The T cell receptor beta chain under discussion was sequenced for a study of CXCR3-negative and CXCR3-positive naive CD8 T cells. UMI-labeled TRB cDNA libraries were prepared by 5' RACE. Following a re-call of the 5' RACE reads, TCRdb has one entry per CDR3 protein and lacks DNA. Its table records some 8,000 distinct CDR3 sequences. This CDR3 has 15 amino acids. Per germline, CDR1 SGHDN and CDR2 FVKESK. The TCR comes from a human donor in good health. Some clones in this sample may be carry-over from other donors' samples. This chain links TRBV14 with TRBJ1-1. The sequencing input was naive CXCR3- CD8+ T cells from blood. Sample subset: CD45RO-CCR7+CD27+CD95- naive CD8+ T cells lacking CXCR3 (TNR3-). The CDR3 spells CASSQAGIRNTEAFF.